The present TCR beta chain was sequenced within a study of CD4+ T cells in melanoma. Study-wide points: Diverse differentiation states were reported for melanoma neoantigen-specific CD4+ T cells. CD8+ T cell, macrophage and B cell function reportedly correlated with neoantigen-specific CD4+ T cells.

This table comes from immunoSEQ multiplex PCR, and its TCRdb copy is limited to in-frame clones, with some not included. The sample lists around 4,800 clones, around two thirds occurring once. V dropped 5 bases and J dropped 0; count of bases not matched to a gene: 4. The CDR3 spans 13 residues. From germline, CDR1 is GTSNPN and CDR2 SVGIG (reference sequence). This clone was seen only a few times. Its antigen is not known. Sequencing used cells from a culture (not recorded whether cultured in vitro). This clonotype originated in a human donor with melanoma. The chain uses TRBV30 and TRBJ2-7; 7 bases fit TRBD1. The CDR3 DNA sequence: TGTGCCTGGGTGGGACAGTTCTCCTACGAGCAGTACTTC. It specifies CAWVGQFSYEQYF.